This TCR beta chain was sequenced during a study of T-cell reconstitution after alpha-beta-depleted transplantation in children. The TCRbeta library incorporated unique molecular identifiers. Each CDR3 protein gets one entry after TCRdb re-called the PCR reads with MiXCR. The table includes approximately 350,000 distinct CDR3 sequences, 10% to 13% detected once. The origin of this receptor is a human donor who donated a stem cell graft to a child with acute lymphoblastic leukemia. This material consisted of PBMCs from the stem cell graft donor, taken from the stem cell graft.

This CDR3 reads CASRGSGSRGTQYF. The CDR3 DNA reads as TGTGCCAGCAGGGGCTCGGGCAGCCGCGGGACCCAGTACTTC. The chain combines TRBV27 with TRBJ2-5; D remains unclear. This CDR3 comprises 14 residues. Germline assignment: CDR1 MNHEY and CDR2 SMNVEV (reference sequence). The germline V and J ends were trimmed by 6 bases and 7 bases, with 18 bases remaining between them.